This is a list of T cell receptor beta chains from one sample in a study of blood T cell repertoires in COVID-19. The repertoire was sequenced with immunoSEQ multiplex PCR; TCRdb's copy has only in-frame clones and lacks some. Here the sample spans 200,000 to 250,000 clones, around 86% being singletons. The sequenced sample was PBMCs or T cells enriched from blood (not recorded which). These receptors all stem from a woman between 50 and 59 years old with acute COVID-19. CDR3s include the opening cysteine and the closing phenylalanine or tryptophan. D genes are given only for firm matches. Size is stated for part of the rows, as once, few or many counts, or as a class when the clone is expanded.

d_call	v_call	clone_size	j_call	cdr3_aa	cdr3_nt
TRBD1	TRBV7-3	many	TRBJ1-2	CASSTNPQGNGYTF	TGTGCCAGCAGCACAAACCCACAGGGGAATGGCTACACCTTC
TRBD2	TRBV7-2	NA	TRBJ2-5	CATRQAGQETQYF	TGTGCCACCCGTCAAGCGGGGCAAGAGACCCAGTACTTC
TRBD1	TRBV4-1	NA	TRBJ2-7	CASTYLQGQGYEQYF	TGCGCCAGCACCTACTTACAGGGACAGGGCTACGAGCAGTACTTC
NA	TRBV4-1	NA	TRBJ1-6	CASSQGQGRPLHF	TGCGCCAGCAGCCAAGGCCAGGGAAGGCCCCTCCACTTT
TRBD1	TRBV28	NA	TRBJ1-3	CASSFPPGQGTGNTIYF	TGTGCCAGCAGTTTCCCCCCGGGACAGGGAACCGGAAACACCATATATTTT
TRBD1	TRBV28	few	TRBJ1-2	CASSQDRVPANYGYTF	TGTGCCAGCAGCCAGGACAGGGTGCCGGCAAACTATGGCTACACCTTC
TRBD1	TRBV5-1	NA	TRBJ1-1	CASSLNRGSTEAFF	TGCGCCAGCAGCTTAAACAGGGGTAGCACTGAAGCTTTCTTT
NA	TRBV29-1	few	TRBJ1-1	CSAQQGNTEAFF	TGCAGCGCCCAACAGGGGAACACTGAAGCTTTCTTT
TRBD2	TRBV24-1	NA	TRBJ2-7	CATSDYSAGGPHEQYF	TGTGCCACCAGTGATTACTCAGCGGGAGGGCCCCACGAGCAGTACTTC
NA	TRBV27	NA	TRBJ1-4	CASRAGPGGGKLFF	TGTGCCAGCAGAGCAGGGCCCGGCGGCGGAAAACTGTTTTTT
NA	TRBV10-3	NA	TRBJ2-7	CAISTGPTGSYEQYF	TGTGCCATCAGTACCGGCCCCACGGGCTCCTACGAGCAGTACTTC
TRBD2	TRBV5-8	NA	TRBJ2-7	CASSSGTSGPYEQYF	TGTGCCAGCAGCTCCGGGACTAGCGGACCCTACGAGCAGTACTTC
NA	TRBV4-1	NA	TRBJ2-7	CASSQDTRATYEQYF	TGCGCCAGCAGCCAAGATACCAGGGCCACCTACGAGCAGTACTTC
TRBD2	TRBV27	NA	TRBJ2-3	CASSASGRKGDTQYF	TGTGCCAGCAGTGCCAGCGGGAGAAAGGGAGATACGCAGTATTTT
TRBD1	TRBV28	NA	TRBJ2-7	CASSIGQEAYEQYF	TGTGCCAGCAGTATTGGACAGGAGGCCTACGAGCAGTACTTC
TRBD1	TRBV5-4	NA	TRBJ2-4	CASSLKRGQEAKNIQYF	TGTGCCAGCAGCCTGAAAAGGGGGCAAGAGGCCAAAAACATTCAGTACTTC
TRBD1	TRBV12-3/TRBV12-4	NA	TRBJ1-1	CASSPDRAAEAFF	TGTGCCAGCAGTCCCGACAGGGCCGCTGAAGCTTTCTTT
NA	TRBV19	once	TRBJ2-2	CASGEIGTGELFF	TGTGCCAGTGGGGAGATCGGGACCGGGGAGCTGTTTTTT
NA	TRBV10-3	once	TRBJ1-2	CAIFEPGVGLGYGYTF	TGTGCCATCTTCGAGCCGGGGGTAGGCCTGGGGTATGGCTACACCTTC
NA	TRBV6-2/TRBV6-3	NA	TRBJ1-2	CASSEQGSYGYTF	TGTGCCAGCAGCGAGCAGGGCAGCTATGGCTACACCTTC
NA	TRBV7-8	NA	TRBJ1-2	CASSLEAATYGYTF	TGTGCCAGCAGCTTAGAGGCAGCGACCTATGGCTACACCTTC
TRBD2	TRBV19	NA	TRBJ2-1	CASSQTTSGMQFF	TGTGCCAGTAGTCAGACGACTAGCGGGATGCAGTTCTTC
TRBD1	TRBV5-4	NA	TRBJ1-4	CASSLAQGNNEKLFF	TGTGCCAGCAGCTTGGCACAGGGGAATAATGAAAAACTGTTTTTT
NA	TRBV7-2	NA	TRBJ2-1	CASSLGGPITLNEQFF	TGTGCCAGCAGCTTAGGAGGCCCGATAACCCTAAATGAGCAGTTCTTC
NA	TRBV18	NA	TRBJ2-7	CASSPGQPISYEQYF	TGTGCCAGCTCCCCTGGACAGCCCATCTCCTACGAGCAGTACTTC
TRBD1	TRBV4-3	NA	TRBJ1-2	CASSQVTGGDYGYTF	TGCGCCAGCAGCCAGGTGACAGGGGGCGACTATGGCTACACCTTC